This T cell receptor beta chain was recorded in a study of CD8 T cells in ankylosing spondylitis. Study-wide results and caveats: Matched ankylosing spondylitis synovial fluid reportedly contained a significantly enriched population of disease-linked clones.

Making the TCR beta libraries involved quantitative 5'-RACE with molecular barcodes. TCRdb reanalysed the 5' RACE reads using MiXCR and keeps one entry per CDR3 protein. The sample contains 100,000 to 150,000 distinct CDR3 sequences, roughly 15% of which appear only once. This clonotype has at least ten counts. The antigen is undetermined. Per germline, CDR1 DFQATT and CDR2 SNEGSKA (reference sequence). The CDR3 consists of 15 residues. With 3 bases clipped from V and 7 bases from J, the junction kept 12 bases outside the gene matches. The TCR sequence derives from a female donor with ankylosing spondylitis or in good health (not recorded which). V usage is TRBV20-1 and J usage is TRBJ2-1; TRBD1 aligns across 7 bases. Sample: blood, either unsorted or a sorted T cell fraction (not recorded which). The chain's CDR3 is CSASSGTGVSNEQFF. DNA for the CDR3: TGCAGTGCTAGTTCGGGTACAGGGGTATCGAATGAGCAGTTCTTC.